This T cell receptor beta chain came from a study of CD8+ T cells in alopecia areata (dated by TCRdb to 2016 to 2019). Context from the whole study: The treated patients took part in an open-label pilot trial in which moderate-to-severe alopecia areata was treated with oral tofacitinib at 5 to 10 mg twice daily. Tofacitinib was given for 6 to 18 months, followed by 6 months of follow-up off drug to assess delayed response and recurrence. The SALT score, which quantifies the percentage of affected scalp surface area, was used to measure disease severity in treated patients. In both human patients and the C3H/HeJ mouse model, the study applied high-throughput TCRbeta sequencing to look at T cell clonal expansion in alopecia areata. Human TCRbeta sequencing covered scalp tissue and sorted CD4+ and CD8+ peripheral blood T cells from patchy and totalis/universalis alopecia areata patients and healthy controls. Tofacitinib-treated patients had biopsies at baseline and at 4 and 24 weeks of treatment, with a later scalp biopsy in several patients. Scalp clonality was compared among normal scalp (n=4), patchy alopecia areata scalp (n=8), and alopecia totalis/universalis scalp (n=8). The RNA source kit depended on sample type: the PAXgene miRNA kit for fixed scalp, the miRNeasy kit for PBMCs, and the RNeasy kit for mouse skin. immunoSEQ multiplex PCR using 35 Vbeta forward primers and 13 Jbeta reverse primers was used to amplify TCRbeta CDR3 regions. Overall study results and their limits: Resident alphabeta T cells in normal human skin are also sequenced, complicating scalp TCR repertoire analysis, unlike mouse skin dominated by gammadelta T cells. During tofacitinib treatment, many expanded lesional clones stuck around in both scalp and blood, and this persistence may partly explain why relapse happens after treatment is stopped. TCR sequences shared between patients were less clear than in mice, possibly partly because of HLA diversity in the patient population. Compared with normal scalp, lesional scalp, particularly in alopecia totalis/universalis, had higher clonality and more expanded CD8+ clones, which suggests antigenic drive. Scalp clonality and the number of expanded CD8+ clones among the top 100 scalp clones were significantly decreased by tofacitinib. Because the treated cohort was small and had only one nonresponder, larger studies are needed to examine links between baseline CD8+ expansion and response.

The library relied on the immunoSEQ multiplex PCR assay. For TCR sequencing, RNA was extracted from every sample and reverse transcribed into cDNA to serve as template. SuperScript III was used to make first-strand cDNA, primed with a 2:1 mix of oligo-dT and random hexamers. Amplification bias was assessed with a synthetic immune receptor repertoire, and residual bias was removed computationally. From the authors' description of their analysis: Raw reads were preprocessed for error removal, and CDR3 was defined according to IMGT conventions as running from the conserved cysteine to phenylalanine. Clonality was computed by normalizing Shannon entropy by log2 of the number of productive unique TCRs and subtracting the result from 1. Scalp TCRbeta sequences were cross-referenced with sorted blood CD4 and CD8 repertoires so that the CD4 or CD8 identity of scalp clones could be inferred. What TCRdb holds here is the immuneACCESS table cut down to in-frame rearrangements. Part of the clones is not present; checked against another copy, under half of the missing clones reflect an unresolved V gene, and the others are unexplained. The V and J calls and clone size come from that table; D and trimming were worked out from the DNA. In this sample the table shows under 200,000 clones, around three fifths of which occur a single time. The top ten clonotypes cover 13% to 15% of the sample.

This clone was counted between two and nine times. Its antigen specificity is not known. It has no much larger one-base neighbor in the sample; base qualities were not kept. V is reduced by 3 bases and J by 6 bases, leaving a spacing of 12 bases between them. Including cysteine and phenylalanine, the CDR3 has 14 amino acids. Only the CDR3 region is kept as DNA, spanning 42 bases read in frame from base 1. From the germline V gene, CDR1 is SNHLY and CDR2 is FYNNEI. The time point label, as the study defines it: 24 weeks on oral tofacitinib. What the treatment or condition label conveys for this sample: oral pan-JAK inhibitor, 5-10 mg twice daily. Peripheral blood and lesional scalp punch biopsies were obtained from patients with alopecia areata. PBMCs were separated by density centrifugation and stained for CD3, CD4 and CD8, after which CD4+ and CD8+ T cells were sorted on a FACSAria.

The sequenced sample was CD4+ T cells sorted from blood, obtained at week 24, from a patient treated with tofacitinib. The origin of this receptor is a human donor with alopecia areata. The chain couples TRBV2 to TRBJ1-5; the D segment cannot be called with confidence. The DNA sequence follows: TGTGCCAGCAGTGAGAAGACGGGCTTTCAGCCCCAGCATTTT. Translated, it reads CASSEKTGFQPQHF. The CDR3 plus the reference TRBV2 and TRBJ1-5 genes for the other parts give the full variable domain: EPEVTQTPSHQVTQMGQEVILRCVPISNHLYFYWYRQILGQKVEFLVSFYNNEISEKSEIFDDQFSVERPDGSNFTLKIRSTKLEDSAMYFCASSEKTGFQPQHFGDGTRLSIL.